A selection of T cell receptor beta chains follows, all from one sample in a study of blood T cell repertoires in COVID-19. TCRdb keeps only in-frame clones here, not all; method: immunoSEQ multiplex PCR. The sample lists 100,000 to 150,000 clones, about 90% seen once, with over 7% in the top ten. Material: peripheral blood. These receptors were taken from a human donor in a cohort sampled during active COVID-19. CDR3s include the opening cysteine and the closing phenylalanine or tryptophan. D genes are given only for firm matches. Some rows mark clone size as missing; the rest say once, few, many or name a class of expanded clone.

>.|TRBD1|TRBV4-1|17|TRBJ1-1
CASSPGQGFGMNTEAFF
TGCGCCAGCAGCCCGGGACAGGGGTTTGGTATGAACACTGAAGCTTTCTTT
>.|TRBD2|TRBV19|16|TRBJ2-3
CASSLRGGSSTDTQYF
TGTGCCAGTTCCCTCCGCGGGGGGTCTAGCACAGATACGCAGTATTTT
>.|.|TRBV14|15|TRBJ2-4
CASSQVGQGKNIQYF
TGTGCCAGCAGCCAAGTTGGCCAGGGCAAAAACATTCAGTACTTC
>.|TRBD2|TRBV18|16|TRBJ2-7
CASSPRASGTSYEQYF
TGTGCCAGCTCACCACGGGCTAGCGGGACCTCCTACGAGCAGTACTTC
>.|.|TRBV25-1|13|TRBJ2-7
CASSDRVDNEQYF
TGTGCCAGCAGTGATCGGGTAGATAACGAGCAGTACTTC
>.|.|TRBV18|15|TRBJ1-4
CASSLTQGSGEKLFF
TGTGCCAGCTCACTAACGCAGGGGTCGGGGGAAAAACTGTTTTTT
>.|TRBD2|TRBV29-1|20|TRBJ2-1
CSVEDPGLAGDFFTYNEQFF
TGCAGCGTTGAAGACCCAGGACTAGCGGGAGATTTTTTCACCTACAATGAGCAGTTCTTC
>.|.|TRBV19|13|TRBJ2-3
CASIPRGSDTQYF
TGTGCCAGTATCCCGCGGGGCTCAGATACGCAGTATTTT
>.|TRBD2|TRBV7-2|18|TRBJ2-5
CASSLASSGGANQETQYF
TGTGCCAGCAGCTTAGCGAGTAGCGGGGGGGCTAATCAGGAGACCCAGTACTTC
>.|TRBD1|TRBV6-5|15|TRBJ2-1
CASSYLGTGYNEQFF
TGTGCCAGCAGTTATTTAGGGACAGGCTACAATGAGCAGTTCTTC
>.|.|TRBV20-1|11|TRBJ1-1
CSARLDTEAFF
TGCAGTGCTAGATTAGACACTGAAGCTTTCTTT
>.|TRBD2|TRBV3-1/TRBV3-2|17|TRBJ2-3
CASSQDGLAAGTDTQYF
TGTGCCAGCAGCCAAGATGGGCTAGCGGCAGGCACAGATACGCAGTATTTT
>few|TRBD1|TRBV20-1|11|TRBJ1-2
CSSDRGRGYTF
TGCAGTTCAGACAGGGGAAGGGGCTACACCTTC
>.|TRBD1|TRBV19|15|TRBJ1-1
CASSIPQTGPTEAFF
TGTGCCAGTAGTATCCCCCAGACAGGGCCAACTGAAGCTTTCTTT
>.|TRBD1|TRBV18|18|TRBJ2-5
CASSPILLPGQYQETQYF
TGTGCCAGCTCACCTATCTTACTTCCGGGACAGTACCAAGAGACCCAGTACTTC
>.|.|TRBV5-1|14|TRBJ1-1
CASFLGGANTEAFF
TGCGCCAGCTTCCTGGGGGGGGCGAACACTGAAGCTTTCTTT
>.|TRBD1|TRBV5-1|15|TRBJ1-6
CASSGAGGADSPLHF
TGCGCCAGCTCGGGGGCAGGGGGCGCTGATTCACCCCTCCACTTT
>.|.|TRBV28|15|TRBJ2-4
CASSLARVAKNIQYF
TGTGCCAGCAGTTTGGCCAGGGTTGCCAAAAACATTCAGTACTTC
>.|TRBD1|TRBV19|17|TRBJ1-4
CASTRRPGQPLNEKLFF
TGTGCCAGTACCCGACGACCGGGACAGCCGCTTAATGAAAAACTGTTTTTT
>.|TRBD1|TRBV3-1/TRBV3-2|15|TRBJ1-5
CASSQTGTGLQPQHF
TGTGCCAGCAGCCAAACCGGGACAGGGCTTCAGCCCCAGCATTTT
>.|.|TRBV6-1|12|TRBJ1-2
CASSEGTVGYTF
TGTGCCAGCAGTGAAGGGACAGTAGGCTACACCTTC
>.|TRBD2|TRBV7-2|20|TRBJ2-7
CASSLARQGITSGSIYEQYF
TGTGCCAGCAGCTTAGCACGACAGGGGATTACTAGCGGGAGCATCTACGAGCAGTACTTC
>.|.|TRBV19|13|TRBJ1-5
CASSIGRDQPQHF
TGTGCCAGTAGTATAGGAAGAGATCAGCCCCAGCATTTT
>.|.|TRBV3-1/TRBV3-2|16|TRBJ2-1
CASSTDGSKGVHEQFF
TGTGCCAGCTCGACGGACGGGAGTAAGGGAGTTCATGAGCAGTTCTTC
>.|.|TRBV5-4|14|TRBJ2-7
CASSRTGMDYEQYF
TGTGCCAGCAGCCGCACAGGGATGGACTACGAGCAGTACTTC
>.|.|TRBV18|15|TRBJ1-1
CASSPPFRLNTEAFF
TGTGCCAGCTCACCTCCCTTCCGGTTGAACACTGAAGCTTTCTTT
>.|TRBD2|TRBV6-5|15|TRBJ2-7
CASSYGGRASYEQYF
TGTGCCAGCAGTTACGGGGGGAGGGCCTCTTACGAGCAGTACTTC
>.|.|TRBV9|15|TRBJ2-2
CASSVQGKKSGELFF
TGTGCCAGCAGCGTACAGGGAAAGAAATCCGGGGAGCTGTTTTTT
>.|TRBD1|TRBV19|14|TRBJ2-2
CASSVDRGPGELFF
TGTGCCAGTAGTGTCGACAGGGGGCCCGGGGAGCTGTTTTTT
>once|TRBD1|TRBV5-4|14|TRBJ2-7
CASSETGGSYEQYF
TGTGCCAGCAGCGAGACAGGGGGTTCCTACGAGCAGTACTTC
>.|.|TRBV19|16|TRBJ2-3
CASSRGQGGSTDTQYF
TGTGCCAGTAGTCGTGGGCAGGGGGGTTCCACAGATACGCAGTATTTT
>.|.|TRBV19|15|TRBJ1-5
CASSQQGPGNQPQHF
TGTGCCAGTAGCCAACAGGGACCGGGCAATCAGCCCCAGCATTTT
>.|.|TRBV7-9|13|TRBJ1-5
CASSFTGIQPQHF
TGTGCCAGCAGCTTCACAGGGATTCAGCCCCAGCATTTT
>.|.|TRBV7-2|14|TRBJ2-3
CASSLTYGTDTQYF
TGTGCCAGCAGCTTAACCTACGGCACAGATACGCAGTATTTT
>.|.|TRBV11-3|15|TRBJ1-1
CASSLEGWGQGSVFF
.
>once|.|TRBV6-2/TRBV6-3|14|TRBJ1-4
CASSYSVRGGKLFF
TGTGCCAGCAGTTACTCCGTGAGGGGAGGAAAACTGTTTTTT
>.|TRBD2|TRBV10-1|17|TRBJ2-1
CASSGLAGLSSYNEQFF
TGCGCCAGCAGTGGGCTAGCGGGGTTAAGCTCCTACAATGAGCAGTTCTTC
>few|TRBD1|TRBV7-9|14|TRBJ2-1
CASSKVGQHNEQFF
TGTGCCAGCAGCAAAGTGGGACAGCACAATGAGCAGTTCTTC
>.|.|TRBV6-5|14|TRBJ2-1
CASSYAHRSDEQFF
TGTGCCAGCAGTTACGCCCACCGGAGCGATGAGCAGTTCTTC
>once|.|TRBV7-6|15|TRBJ2-3
CASSSLTASTDTQYF
TGTGCCAGCAGCTCCCTCACGGCTAGTACAGATACGCAGTATTTT
>.|TRBD2|TRBV15|15|TRBJ2-1
CATSRERGGVSEQFF
TGTGCCACCAGCAGAGAGAGGGGAGGGGTCAGTGAGCAGTTCTTC
>.|.|TRBV18|15|TRBJ1-2
CASSPLADPGSGYTF
TGTGCCAGCTCACCATTAGCCGATCCGGGTAGTGGCTACACCTTC
>.|.|TRBV4-2|15|TRBJ1-1
CASSIPPGERTEAFF
TGTGCCAGCAGCATCCCTCCCGGGGAACGCACTGAAGCTTTCTTT
>.|TRBD1|TRBV7-6|15|TRBJ1-2
CASSFGQGGNYGYTF
TGTGCCAGCAGCTTTGGACAGGGGGGGAACTATGGCTACACCTTC